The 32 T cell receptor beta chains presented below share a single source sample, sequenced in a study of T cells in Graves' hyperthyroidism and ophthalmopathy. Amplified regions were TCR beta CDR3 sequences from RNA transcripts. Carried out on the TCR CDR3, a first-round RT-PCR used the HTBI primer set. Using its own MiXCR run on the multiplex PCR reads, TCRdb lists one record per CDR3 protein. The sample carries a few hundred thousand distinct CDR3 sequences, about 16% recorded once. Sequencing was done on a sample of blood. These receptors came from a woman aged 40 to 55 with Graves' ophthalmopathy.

The CDR3 loop is CASSTSGGGGAFF. CDR3 bases: TGTGCCAGCAGTACCAGCGGCGGCGGGGGCGCTTTCTTT. The chain is built from TRBV6-4 and TRBJ1-1, with a weak D call TRBD1 (6 bases). Deletions cut 5 bases from V and 11 bases from J, with 18 bases between. From germline, CDR1 is MRHNA and CDR2 SNTAGT. The CDR3 loop spans 13 amino acids.

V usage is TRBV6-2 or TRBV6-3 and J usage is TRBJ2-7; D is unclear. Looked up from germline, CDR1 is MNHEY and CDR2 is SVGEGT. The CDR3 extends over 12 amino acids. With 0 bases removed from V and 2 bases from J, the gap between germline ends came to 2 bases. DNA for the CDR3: TGTGCCAGCAGTTACTCGGCCTACGAGCAGTACTTC. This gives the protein CASSYSAYEQYF.

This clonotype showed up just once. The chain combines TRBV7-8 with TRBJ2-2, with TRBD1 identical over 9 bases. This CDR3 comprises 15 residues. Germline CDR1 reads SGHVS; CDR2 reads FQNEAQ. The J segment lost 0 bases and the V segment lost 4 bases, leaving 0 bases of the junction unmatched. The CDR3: CASSWDRANTGELFF. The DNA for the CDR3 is TGTGCCAGCAGCTGGGACAGGGCGAACACCGGGGAGCTGTTTTTT.

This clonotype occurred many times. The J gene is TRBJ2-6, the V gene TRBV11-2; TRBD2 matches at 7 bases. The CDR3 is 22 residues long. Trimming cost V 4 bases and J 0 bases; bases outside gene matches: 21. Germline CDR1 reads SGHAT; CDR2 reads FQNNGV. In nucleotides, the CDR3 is TGTGCCAGCAGCTCCAATCAGGCATGGGGGGGAACTTCAAGCTCTGGGGCCAACGTCCTGACTTTC. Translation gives CASSSNQAWGGTSSSGANVLTF.

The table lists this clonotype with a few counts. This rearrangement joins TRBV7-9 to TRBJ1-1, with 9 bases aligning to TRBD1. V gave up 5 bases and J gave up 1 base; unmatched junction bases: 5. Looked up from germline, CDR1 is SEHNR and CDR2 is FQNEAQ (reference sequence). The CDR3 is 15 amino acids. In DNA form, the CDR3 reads TGTGCCAGCAGCGTGACAGGGGGGCCGAACACTGAAGCTTTCTTT. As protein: CASSVTGGPNTEAFF.

The CDR3 here is CASSTRLAEDTQYF. For the CDR3, the DNA is TGTGCCAGTAGTACCAGACTAGCGGAAGATACGCAGTATTTT. The chain recombines TRBV19 with TRBJ2-3, with 9 bases fitting TRBD2. The CDR3 has 14 amino acids. Germline CDR1 and CDR2: LNHDA and SQIVND (reference sequence). Trimming at V came to 4 bases and at J to 5 bases, leaving 4 bases not matched to a gene.

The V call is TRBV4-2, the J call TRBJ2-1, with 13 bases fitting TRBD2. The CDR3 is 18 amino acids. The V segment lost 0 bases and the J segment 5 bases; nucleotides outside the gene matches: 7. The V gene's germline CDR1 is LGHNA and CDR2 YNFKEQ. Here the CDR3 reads CASSQDNRGLAGDNEQFF. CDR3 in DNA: TGTGCCAGCAGCCAAGACAACCGAGGACTAGCGGGAGACAATGAGCAGTTCTTC.

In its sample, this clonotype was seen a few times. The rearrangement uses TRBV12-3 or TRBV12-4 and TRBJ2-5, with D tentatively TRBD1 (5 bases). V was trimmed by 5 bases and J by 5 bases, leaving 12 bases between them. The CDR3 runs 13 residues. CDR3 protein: CASSDSLQETQYF. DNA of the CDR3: TGTGCCAGCAGTGACAGTTTACAGGAGACCCAGTACTTC.

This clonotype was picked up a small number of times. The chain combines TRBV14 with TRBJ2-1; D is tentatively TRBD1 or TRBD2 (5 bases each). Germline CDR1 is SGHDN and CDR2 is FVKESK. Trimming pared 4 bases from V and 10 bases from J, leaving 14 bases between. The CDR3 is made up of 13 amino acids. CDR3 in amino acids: CASSLPDGDEQFF. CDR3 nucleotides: TGTGCCAGCAGCCTCCCCGACGGGGACGAGCAGTTCTTC.

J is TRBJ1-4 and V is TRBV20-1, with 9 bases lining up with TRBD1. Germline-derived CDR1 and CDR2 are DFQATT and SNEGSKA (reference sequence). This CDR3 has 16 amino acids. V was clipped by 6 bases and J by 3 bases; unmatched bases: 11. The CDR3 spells CSAFRQGQGANEKLFF. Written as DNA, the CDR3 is TGCAGTGCCTTCCGCCAGGGACAGGGAGCTAATGAAAAACTGTTTTTT.

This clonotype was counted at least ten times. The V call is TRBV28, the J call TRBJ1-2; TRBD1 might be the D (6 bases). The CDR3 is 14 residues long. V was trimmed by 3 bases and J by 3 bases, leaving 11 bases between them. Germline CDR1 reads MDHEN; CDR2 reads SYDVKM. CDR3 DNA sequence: TGTGCCAGCAGTTTGGCCCGACAGGACTATGGCTACACCTTC. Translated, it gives CASSLARQDYGYTF.

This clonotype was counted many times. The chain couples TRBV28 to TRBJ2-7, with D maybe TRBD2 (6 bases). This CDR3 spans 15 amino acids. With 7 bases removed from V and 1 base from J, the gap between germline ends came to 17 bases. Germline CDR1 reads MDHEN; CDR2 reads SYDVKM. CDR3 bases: TGTGCCAGCACTGGGGAGGACTTTCTGTCCTACGAGCAGTACTTC. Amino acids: CASTGEDFLSYEQYF.

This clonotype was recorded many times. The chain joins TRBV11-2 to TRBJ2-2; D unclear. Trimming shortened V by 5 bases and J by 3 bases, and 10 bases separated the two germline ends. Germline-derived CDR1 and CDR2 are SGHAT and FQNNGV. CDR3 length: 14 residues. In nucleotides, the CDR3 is TGTGCCAGCAGCCCCTTAAGCGACACCGGGGAGCTGTTTTTT. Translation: CASSPLSDTGELFF.

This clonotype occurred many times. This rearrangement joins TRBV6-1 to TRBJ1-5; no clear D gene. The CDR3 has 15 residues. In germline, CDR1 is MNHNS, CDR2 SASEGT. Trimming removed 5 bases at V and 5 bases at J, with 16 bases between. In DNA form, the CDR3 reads TGTGCCAGCAGTCGCTACCCTTCAAGTTATCAGCCCCAGCATTTT. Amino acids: CASSRYPSSYQPQHF.

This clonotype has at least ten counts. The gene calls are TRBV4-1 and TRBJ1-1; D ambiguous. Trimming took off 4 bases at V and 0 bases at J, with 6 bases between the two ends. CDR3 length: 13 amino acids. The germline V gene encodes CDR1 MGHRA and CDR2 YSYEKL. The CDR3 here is CASSPAMNTEAFF. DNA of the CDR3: TGCGCCAGCAGCCCCGCAATGAACACTGAAGCTTTCTTT.

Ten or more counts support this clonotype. The CDR3 DNA is TGTGCCAGCTCTAGCGGGGGGGGCCAAGAGACCCAGTACTTC. This codes for CASSSGGGQETQYF. V gene TRBV2 combines with J gene TRBJ2-5; TRBD2 matches at 12 bases. Germline V lookup: CDR1 SNHLY, CDR2 FYNNEI. J was trimmed by 1 base and V by 8 bases; bases with no gene match: 2. The CDR3 has 14 residues.

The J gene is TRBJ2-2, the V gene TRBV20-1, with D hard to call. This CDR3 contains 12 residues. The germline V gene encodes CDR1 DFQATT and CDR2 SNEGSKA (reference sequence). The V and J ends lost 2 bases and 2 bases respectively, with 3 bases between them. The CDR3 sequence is CSARYNTGELFF. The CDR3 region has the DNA TGCAGTGCTAGATACAACACCGGGGAGCTGTTTTTT.

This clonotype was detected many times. CDR3 nucleotide sequence: TGCGCCAGCAGCTTGGGACAGGGATACGTAGGCACAGATACGCAGTATTTT. Its translation is CASSLGQGYVGTDTQYF. V gene TRBV5-1 combines with J gene TRBJ2-3; TRBD1 agrees at 7 bases. Trimming cost V 0 bases and J 1 base; bases outside gene matches: 8. CDR3 size: 17 residues. Per germline, CDR1 SGHRS and CDR2 YFSETQ. Looking up the rest from reference TRBV5-1 and TRBJ2-3 gives the full variable domain: KAGVTQTPRYLIKTRGQQVTLSCSPISGHRSVSWYQQTPGQGLQFLFEYFSETQRNKGNFPGRFSGRQFSNSRSEMNVSTLELGDSALYLCASSLGQGYVGTDTQYFGPGTRLTVL.

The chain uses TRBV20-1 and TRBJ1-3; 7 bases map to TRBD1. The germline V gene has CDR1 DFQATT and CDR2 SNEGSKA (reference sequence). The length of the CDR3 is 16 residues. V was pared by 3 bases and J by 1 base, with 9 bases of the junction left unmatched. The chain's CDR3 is CSASTSQGLSGNTIYF. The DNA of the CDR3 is TGCAGTGCTAGCACATCACAGGGGCTATCTGGAAACACCATATATTTT.

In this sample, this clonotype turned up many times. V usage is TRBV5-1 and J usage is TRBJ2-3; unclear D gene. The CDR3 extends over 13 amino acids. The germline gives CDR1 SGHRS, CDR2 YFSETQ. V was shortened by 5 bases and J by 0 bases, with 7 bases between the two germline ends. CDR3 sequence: CASRTSSTDTQYF. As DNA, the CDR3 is TGCGCCAGCAGGACTTCTAGCACAGATACGCAGTATTTT. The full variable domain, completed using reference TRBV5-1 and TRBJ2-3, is KAGVTQTPRYLIKTRGQQVTLSCSPISGHRSVSWYQQTPGQGLQFLFEYFSETQRNKGNFPGRFSGRQFSNSRSEMNVSTLELGDSALYLCASRTSSTDTQYFGPGTRLTVL.

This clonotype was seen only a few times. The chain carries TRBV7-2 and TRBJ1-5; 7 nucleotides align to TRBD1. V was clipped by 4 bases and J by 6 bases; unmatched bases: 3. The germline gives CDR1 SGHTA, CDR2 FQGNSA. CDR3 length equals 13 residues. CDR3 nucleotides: TGTGCCAGCAGCTCCACAGGGGTTCAGCCCCAGCATTTT. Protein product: CASSSTGVQPQHF.

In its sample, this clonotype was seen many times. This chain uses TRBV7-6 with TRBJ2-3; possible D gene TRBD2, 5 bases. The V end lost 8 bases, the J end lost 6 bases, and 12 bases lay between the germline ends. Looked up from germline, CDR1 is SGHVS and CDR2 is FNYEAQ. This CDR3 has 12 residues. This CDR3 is CASSPRGDTQYF. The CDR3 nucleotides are TGTGCCAGCTCACCGCGAGGGGATACGCAGTATTTT.

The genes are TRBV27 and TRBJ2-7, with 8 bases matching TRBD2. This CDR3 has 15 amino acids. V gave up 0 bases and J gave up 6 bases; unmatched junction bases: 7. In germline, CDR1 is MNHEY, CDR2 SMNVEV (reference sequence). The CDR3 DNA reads TGTGCCAGCAGTTTATCAGCCGGACTAGCTTCCGAGCAGTACTTC. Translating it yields CASSLSAGLASEQYF.

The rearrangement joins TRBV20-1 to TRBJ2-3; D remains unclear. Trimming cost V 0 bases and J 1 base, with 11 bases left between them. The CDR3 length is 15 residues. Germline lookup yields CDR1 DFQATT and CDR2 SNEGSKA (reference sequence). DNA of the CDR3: TGCAGTGCTAGAGATATTCAGTACCGCACAGATACGCAGTATTTT. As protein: CSARDIQYRTDTQYF.

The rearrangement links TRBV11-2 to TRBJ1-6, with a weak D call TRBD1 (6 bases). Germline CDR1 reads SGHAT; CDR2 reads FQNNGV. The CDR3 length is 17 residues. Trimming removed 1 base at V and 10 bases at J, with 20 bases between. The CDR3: CASSLAGAGPGQSPLHF. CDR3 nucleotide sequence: TGTGCCAGCAGCTTAGCGGGGGCGGGACCCGGCCAATCACCCCTCCACTTT.

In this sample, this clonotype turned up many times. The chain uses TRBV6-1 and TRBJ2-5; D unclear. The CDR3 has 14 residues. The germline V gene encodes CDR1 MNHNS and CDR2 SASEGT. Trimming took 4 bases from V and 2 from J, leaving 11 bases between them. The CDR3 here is CASSVHTSQETQYF. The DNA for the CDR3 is TGTGCCAGCAGTGTTCACACCTCGCAAGAGACCCAGTACTTC.

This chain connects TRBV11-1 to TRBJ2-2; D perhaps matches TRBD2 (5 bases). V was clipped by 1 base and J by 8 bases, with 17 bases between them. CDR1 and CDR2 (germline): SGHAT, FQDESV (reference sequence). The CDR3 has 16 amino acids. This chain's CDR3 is CASSLEPDLEAGELFF. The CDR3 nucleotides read TGTGCCAGCAGCTTAGAGCCGGACTTAGAGGCGGGGGAGCTGTTTTTT.

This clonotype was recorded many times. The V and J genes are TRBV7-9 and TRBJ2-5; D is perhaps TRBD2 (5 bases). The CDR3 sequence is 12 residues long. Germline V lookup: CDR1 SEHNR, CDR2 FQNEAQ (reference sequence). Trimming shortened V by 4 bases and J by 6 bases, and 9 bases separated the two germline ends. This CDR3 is CASSWQRQTQYF. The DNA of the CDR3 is TGTGCCAGCAGCTGGCAGCGGCAGACCCAGTACTTC.

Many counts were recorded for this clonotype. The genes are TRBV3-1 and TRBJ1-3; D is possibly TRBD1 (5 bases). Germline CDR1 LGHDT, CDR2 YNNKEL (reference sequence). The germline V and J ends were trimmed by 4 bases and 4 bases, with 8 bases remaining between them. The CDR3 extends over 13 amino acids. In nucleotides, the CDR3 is TGTGCCAGCAGCCCGACAGTAGGAAACACCATATATTTT. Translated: CASSPTVGNTIYF.

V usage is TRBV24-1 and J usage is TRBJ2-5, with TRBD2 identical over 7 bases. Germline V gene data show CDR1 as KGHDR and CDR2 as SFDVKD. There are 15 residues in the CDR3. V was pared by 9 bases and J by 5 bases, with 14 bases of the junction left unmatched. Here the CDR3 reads CATRGPPGEGETQYF. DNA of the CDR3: TGTGCCACCCGCGGACCCCCTGGGGAGGGCGAGACCCAGTACTTC.

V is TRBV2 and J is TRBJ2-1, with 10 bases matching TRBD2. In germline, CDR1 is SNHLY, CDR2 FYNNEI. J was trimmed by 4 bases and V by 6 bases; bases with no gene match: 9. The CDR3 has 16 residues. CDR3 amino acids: CASSQDSGGKYNEQFF. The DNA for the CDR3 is TGTGCCAGCAGCCAAGATAGCGGGGGGAAGTACAATGAGCAGTTCTTC. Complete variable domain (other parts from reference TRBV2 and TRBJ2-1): EPEVTQTPSHQVTQMGQEVILRCVPISNHLYFYWYRQILGQKVEFLVSFYNNEISEKSEIFDDQFSVERPDGSNFTLKIRSTKLEDSAMYFCASSQDSGGKYNEQFFGPGTRLTVL.

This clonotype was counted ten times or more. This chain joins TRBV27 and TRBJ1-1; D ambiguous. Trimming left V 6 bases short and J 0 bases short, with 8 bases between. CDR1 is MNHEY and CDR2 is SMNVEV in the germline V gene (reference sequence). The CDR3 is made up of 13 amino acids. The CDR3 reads CASRGNLNTEAFF. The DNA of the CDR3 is TGTGCCAGCAGGGGTAACTTGAACACTGAAGCTTTCTTT.